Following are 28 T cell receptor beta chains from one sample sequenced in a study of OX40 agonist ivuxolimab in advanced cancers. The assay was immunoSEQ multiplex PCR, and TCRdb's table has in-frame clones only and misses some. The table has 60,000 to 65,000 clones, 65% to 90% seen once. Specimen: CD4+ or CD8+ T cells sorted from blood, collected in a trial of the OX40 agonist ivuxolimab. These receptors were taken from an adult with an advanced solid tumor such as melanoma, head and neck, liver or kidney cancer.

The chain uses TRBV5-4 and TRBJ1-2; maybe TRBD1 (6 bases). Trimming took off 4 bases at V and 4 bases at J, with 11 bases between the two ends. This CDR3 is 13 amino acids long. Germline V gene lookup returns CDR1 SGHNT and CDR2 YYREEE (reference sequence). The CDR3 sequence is CASSTGQSYGYTF. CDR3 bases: TGTGCCAGCAGCACAGGACAGAGCTATGGCTACACCTTC.

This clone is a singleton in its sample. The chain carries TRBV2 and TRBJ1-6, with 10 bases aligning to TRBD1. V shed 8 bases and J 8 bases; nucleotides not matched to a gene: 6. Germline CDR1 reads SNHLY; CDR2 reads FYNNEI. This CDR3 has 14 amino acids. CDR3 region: CASPEGTGDSPLHF. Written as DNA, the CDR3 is TGTGCCAGCCCCGAGGGGACAGGGGATTCACCCCTCCACTTT.

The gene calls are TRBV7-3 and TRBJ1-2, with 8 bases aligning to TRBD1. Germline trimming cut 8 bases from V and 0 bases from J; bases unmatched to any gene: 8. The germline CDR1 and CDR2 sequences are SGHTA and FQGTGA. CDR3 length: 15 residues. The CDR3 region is CASARTGRANYGYTF. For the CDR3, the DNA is TGTGCCAGCGCGAGGACAGGGCGAGCTAACTATGGCTACACCTTC.

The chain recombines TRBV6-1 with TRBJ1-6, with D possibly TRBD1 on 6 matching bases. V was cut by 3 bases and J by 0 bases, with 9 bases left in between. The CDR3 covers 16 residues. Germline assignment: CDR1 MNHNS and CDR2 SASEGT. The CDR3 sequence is CASSDPRGSYNSPLHF. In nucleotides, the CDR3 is TGTGCCAGCAGTGACCCCAGGGGCTCCTATAATTCACCCCTCCACTTT.

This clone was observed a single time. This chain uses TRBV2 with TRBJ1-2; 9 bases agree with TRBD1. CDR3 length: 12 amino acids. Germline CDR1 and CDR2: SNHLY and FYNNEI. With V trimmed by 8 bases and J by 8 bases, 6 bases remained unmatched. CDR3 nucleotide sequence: TGTGCCAGCCATGGGACAGGGATAGGCTACACCTTC. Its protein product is CASHGTGIGYTF.

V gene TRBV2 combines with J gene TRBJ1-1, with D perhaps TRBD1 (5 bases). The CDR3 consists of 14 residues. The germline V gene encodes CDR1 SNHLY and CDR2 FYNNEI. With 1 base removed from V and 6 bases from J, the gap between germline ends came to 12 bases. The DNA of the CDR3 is TGTGCCAGCAGTGAAGAGAGGGGTTACTCTGAAGCTTTCTTT. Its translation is CASSEERGYSEAFF.

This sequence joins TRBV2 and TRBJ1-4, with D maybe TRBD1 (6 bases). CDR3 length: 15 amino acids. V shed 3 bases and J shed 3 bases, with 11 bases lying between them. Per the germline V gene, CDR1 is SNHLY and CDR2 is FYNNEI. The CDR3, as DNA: TGTGCCAGCAGTGAGCTTAACAGGGCTAATGAAAAACTGTTTTTT. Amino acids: CASSELNRANEKLFF.

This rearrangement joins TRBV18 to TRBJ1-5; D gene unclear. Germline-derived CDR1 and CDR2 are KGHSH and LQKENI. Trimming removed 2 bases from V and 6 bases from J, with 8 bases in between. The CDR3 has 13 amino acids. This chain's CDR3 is CASSPGVTQPQHF. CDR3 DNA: TGTGCCAGCTCACCAGGGGTTACTCAGCCCCAGCATTTT.

The CDR3: CASSQELGRDYGYTF. CDR3 nucleotides: TGTGCCAGCAGCCAAGAGTTAGGGAGAGACTATGGCTACACCTTC. The chain carries TRBV4-2 and TRBJ1-2; D remains unclear. The CDR3 totals 15 residues. Per germline, CDR1 LGHNA and CDR2 YNFKEQ. The V and J ends lost 0 bases and 3 bases respectively, with 11 bases between them.

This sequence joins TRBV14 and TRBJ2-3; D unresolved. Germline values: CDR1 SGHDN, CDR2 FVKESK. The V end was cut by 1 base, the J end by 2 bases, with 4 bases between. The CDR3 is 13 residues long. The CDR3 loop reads CASSQVPTDTQYF. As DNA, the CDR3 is TGTGCCAGCAGCCAAGTCCCCACAGATACGCAGTATTTT.

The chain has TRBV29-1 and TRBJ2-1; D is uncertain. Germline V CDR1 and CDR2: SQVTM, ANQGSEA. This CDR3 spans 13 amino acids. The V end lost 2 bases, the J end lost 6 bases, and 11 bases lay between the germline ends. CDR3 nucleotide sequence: TGCAGCGTTGAACGTCAATGGAGCAATGAGCAGTTCTTC. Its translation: CSVERQWSNEQFF.

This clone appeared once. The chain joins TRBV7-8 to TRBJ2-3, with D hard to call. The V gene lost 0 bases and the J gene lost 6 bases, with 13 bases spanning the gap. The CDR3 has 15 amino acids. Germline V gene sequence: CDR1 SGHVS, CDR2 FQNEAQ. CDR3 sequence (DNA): TGTGCCAGCAGCTTAGCGGCGGTCCGGTCCGATACGCAGTATTTT. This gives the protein CASSLAAVRSDTQYF.

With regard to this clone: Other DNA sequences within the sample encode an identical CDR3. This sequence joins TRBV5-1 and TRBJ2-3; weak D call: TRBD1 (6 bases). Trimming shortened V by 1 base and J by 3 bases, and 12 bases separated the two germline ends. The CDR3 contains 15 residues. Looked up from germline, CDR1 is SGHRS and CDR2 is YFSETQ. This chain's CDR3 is CASSLRGTRTDTQYF. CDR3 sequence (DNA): TGCGCCAGCAGCTTGAGGGGGACAAGAACAGATACGCAGTATTTT.

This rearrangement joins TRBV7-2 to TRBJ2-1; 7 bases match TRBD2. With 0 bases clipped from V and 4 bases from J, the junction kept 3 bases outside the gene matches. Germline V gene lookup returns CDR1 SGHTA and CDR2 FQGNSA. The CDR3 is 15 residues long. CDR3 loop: CASSLAGGWYNEQFF. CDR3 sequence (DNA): TGTGCCAGCAGCTTAGCGGGAGGGTGGTACAATGAGCAGTTCTTC. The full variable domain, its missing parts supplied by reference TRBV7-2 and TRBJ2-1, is GAGVSQSPSNKVTEKGKDVELRCDPISGHTALYWYRQSLGQGLEFLIYFQGNSAPDKSGLPSDRFSAERTGGSVSTLTIQRTQQEDSAVYLCASSLAGGWYNEQFFGPGTRLTVL.

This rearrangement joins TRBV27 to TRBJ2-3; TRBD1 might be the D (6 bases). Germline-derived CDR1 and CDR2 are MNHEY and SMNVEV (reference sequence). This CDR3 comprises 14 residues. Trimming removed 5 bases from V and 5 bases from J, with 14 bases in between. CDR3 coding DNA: TGTGCCAGCAGTCCCCCAGGGGTTGGAGATACGCAGTATTTT. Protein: CASSPPGVGDTQYF.

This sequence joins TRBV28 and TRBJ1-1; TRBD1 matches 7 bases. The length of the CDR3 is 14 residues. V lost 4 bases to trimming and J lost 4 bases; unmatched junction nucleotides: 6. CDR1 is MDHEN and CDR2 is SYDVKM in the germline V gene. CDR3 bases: TGTGCCAGCAGTTACAGGGGCAGGAGCACTGAAGCTTTCTTT. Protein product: CASSYRGRSTEAFF.

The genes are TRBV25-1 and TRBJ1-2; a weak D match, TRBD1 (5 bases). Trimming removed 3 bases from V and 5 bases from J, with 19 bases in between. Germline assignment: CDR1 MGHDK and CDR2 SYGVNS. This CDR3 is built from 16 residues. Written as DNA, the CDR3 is TGTGCCAGCAGTGATTGGGACCGTGGTAGCCCTTATGGCTACACCTTC. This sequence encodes CASSDWDRGSPYGYTF.

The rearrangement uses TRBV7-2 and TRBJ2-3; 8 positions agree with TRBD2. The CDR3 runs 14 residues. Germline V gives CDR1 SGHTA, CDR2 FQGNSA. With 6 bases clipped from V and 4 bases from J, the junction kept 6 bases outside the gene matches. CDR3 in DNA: TGTGCCAGCAGTGGGACTAGGAGCTCAGATACGCAGTATTTT. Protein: CASSGTRSSDTQYF. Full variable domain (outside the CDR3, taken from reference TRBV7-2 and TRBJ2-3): GAGVSQSPSNKVTEKGKDVELRCDPISGHTALYWYRQSLGQGLEFLIYFQGNSAPDKSGLPSDRFSAERTGGSVSTLTIQRTQQEDSAVYLCASSGTRSSDTQYFGPGTRLTVL.

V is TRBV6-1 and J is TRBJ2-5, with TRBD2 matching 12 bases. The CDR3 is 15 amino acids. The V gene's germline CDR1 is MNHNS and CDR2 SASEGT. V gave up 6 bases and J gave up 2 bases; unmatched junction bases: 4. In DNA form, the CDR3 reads TGTGCCAGCAGAGCCGGGACTAGCGGGCAAGAGACCCAGTACTTC. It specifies CASRAGTSGQETQYF.

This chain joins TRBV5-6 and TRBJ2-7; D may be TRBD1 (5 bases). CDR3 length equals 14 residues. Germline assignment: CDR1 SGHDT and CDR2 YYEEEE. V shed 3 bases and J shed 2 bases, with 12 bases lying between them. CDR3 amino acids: CASSYQGDPYEQYF. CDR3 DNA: TGTGCCAGCAGCTACCAGGGCGACCCCTACGAGCAGTACTTC.

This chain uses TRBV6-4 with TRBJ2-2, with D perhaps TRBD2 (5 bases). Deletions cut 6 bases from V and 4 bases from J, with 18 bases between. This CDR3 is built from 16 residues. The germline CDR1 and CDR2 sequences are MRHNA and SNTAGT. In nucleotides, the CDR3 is TGTGCCAGCAGACCGGTCGCTAGCCCGGGCACCGGGGAGCTGTTTTTT. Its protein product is CASRPVASPGTGELFF.

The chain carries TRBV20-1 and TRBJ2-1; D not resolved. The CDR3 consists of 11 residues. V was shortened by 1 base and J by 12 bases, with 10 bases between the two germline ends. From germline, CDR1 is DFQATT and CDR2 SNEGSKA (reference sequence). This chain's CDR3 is CSARVGSRQFF. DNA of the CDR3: TGCAGTGCTAGAGTAGGCTCTAGGCAGTTCTTC.

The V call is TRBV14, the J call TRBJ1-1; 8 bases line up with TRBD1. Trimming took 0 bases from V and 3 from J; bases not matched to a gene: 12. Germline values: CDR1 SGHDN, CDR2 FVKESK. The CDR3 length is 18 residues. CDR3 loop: CASSQDRGRGRRDTEAFF. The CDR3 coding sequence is TGTGCCAGCAGCCAAGATCGGGGCAGGGGGCGCCGGGACACTGAAGCTTTCTTT.

This CDR3 reads CASSRTQNEKLFF. CDR3 in DNA: TGTGCCAGCAGTAGGACCCAGAATGAAAAACTGTTTTTT. This chain joins TRBV2 and TRBJ1-4; D not resolved. Deletions cut 5 bases from V and 5 bases from J, with 9 bases between. Germline values: CDR1 SNHLY, CDR2 FYNNEI. The CDR3 runs to 13 residues. The full variable domain, completed using reference TRBV2 and TRBJ1-4, is EPEVTQTPSHQVTQMGQEVILRCVPISNHLYFYWYRQILGQKVEFLVSFYNNEISEKSEIFDDQFSVERPDGSNFTLKIRSTKLEDSAMYFCASSRTQNEKLFFGSGTQLSVL.

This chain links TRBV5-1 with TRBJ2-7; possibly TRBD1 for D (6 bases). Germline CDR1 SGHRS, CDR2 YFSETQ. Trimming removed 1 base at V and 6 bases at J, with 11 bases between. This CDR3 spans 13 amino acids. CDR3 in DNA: TGCGCCAGCAGCTTGTTACAGGGTGGCGAGCAGTACTTC. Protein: CASSLLQGGEQYF.

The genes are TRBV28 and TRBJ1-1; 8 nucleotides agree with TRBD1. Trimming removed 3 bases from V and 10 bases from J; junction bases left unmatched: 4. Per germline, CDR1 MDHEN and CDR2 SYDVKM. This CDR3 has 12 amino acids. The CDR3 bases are TGTGCCAGCAGTTTGCCAGGGGGCCGAGCTTTCTTT. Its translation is CASSLPGGRAFF. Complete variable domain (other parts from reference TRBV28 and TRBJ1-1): DVKVTQSSRYLVKRTGEKVFLECVQDMDHENMFWYRQDPGLGLRLIYFSYDVKMKEKGDIPEGYSVSREKKERFSLILESASTNQTSMYLCASSLPGGRAFFGQGTRLTVV.

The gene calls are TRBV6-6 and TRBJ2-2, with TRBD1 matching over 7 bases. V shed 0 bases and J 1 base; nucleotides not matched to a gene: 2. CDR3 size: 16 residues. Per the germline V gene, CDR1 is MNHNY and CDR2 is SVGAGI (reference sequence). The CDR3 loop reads CASSYSRTGNTGELFF. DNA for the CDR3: TGTGCCAGCAGTTACTCCAGGACAGGGAACACCGGGGAGCTGTTTTTT.

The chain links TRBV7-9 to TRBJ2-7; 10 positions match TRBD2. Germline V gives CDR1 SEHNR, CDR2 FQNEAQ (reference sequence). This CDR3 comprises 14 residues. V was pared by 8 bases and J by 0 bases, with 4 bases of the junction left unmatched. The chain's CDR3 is CASGASGSSYEQYF. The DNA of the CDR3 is TGTGCCAGCGGGGCTAGCGGGAGCTCCTACGAGCAGTACTTC. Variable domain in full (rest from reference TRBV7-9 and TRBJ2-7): DTGVSQNPRHKITKRGQNVTFRCDPISEHNRLYWYRQTLGQGPEFLTYFQNEAQLEKSRLLSDRFSAERPKGSFSTLEIQRTEQGDSAMYLCASGASGSSYEQYFGPGTRLTVT.